This entry describes one T cell receptor (beta chain). These data come from a study of blood T cell repertoires in COVID-19. For the study at large: In each case, the material was cDNA or gDNA derived from T cells, B-cell-depleted T cells, or PBMCs.

Seattle patients were enrolled during active infection and followed longitudinally. The germline gives CDR1 KGHSH, CDR2 LQKENI. This CDR3 contains 15 residues. V dropped 3 bases and J dropped 0; count of bases not matched to a gene: 5. TCRdb's table, derived via immunoSEQ multiplex PCR, lists solely in-frame clones and lacks some. The table has 300,000 to 400,000 clones, 80% to 90% seen once. The clonotype originates from a woman aged 55-69 years with COVID-19, enrolled during active disease. V usage is TRBV18 and J usage is TRBJ2-7; 7 bases are shared with TRBD2. Sequenced material: peripheral blood. CDR3 bases: TGTGCCAGCTCACCGAGACTAGCCCTCTCCTACGAGCAGTACTTC. Encoded protein: CASSPRLALSYEQYF.